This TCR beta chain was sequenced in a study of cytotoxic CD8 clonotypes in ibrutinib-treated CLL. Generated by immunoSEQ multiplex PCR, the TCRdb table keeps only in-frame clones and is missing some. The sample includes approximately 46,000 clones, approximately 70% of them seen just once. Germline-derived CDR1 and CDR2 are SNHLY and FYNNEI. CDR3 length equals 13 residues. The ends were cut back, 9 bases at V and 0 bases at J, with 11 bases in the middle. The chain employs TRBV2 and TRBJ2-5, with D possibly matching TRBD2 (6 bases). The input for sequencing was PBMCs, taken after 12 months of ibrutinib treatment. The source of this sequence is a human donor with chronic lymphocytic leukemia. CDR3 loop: CAREGTHQETQYF. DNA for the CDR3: TGTGCCAGGGAGGGGACTCACCAAGAGACCCAGTACTTC. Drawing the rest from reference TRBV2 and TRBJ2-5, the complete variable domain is EPEVTQTPSHQVTQMGQEVILRCVPISNHLYFYWYRQILGQKVEFLVSFYNNEISEKSEIFDDQFSVERPDGSNFTLKIRSTKLEDSAMYFCAREGTHQETQYFGPGTRLLVL.